This TCR beta chain comes out of a study of cytomegalovirus exposure and HLA in healthy donors. This clone was seen a few times. In the PCR, 60 Vbeta and 13 Jbeta primers were used. Some clones are missing from TCRdb's copy, which holds only in-frame ones; the method was immunoSEQ multiplex PCR. In the table there are 100,000 to 150,000 clones, 74% of which are singletons. The CDR3 is made up of 15 amino acids. The germline V gene encodes CDR1 SGHTA and CDR2 FQGTGA. V was clipped by 5 bases and J by 2 bases; unmatched bases: 4. Sequencing was done on a sample of PBMCs. The V call is TRBV7-3, the J call TRBJ2-1; 9 bases map to TRBD1. This TCR derives from a man in his forties in good health and CMV-seropositive. This chain's CDR3 is CASSPRTGAYNEQFF. CDR3 nucleotide sequence: TGTGCCAGCAGCCCACGGACAGGGGCCTACAATGAGCAGTTCTTC.